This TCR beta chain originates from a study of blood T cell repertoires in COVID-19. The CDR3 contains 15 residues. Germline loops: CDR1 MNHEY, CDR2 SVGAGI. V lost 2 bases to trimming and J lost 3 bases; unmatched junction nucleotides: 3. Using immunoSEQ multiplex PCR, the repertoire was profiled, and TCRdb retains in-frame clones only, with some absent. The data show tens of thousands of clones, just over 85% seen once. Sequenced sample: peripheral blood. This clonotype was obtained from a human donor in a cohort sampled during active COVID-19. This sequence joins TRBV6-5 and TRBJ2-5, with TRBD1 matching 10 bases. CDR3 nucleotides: TGTGCCAGCAGTTACCCCGGGACAGGGGAAGAGACCCAGTACTTC. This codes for CASSYPGTGEETQYF.